The T cell receptor (delta chain) described here comes from a study of γδ T cells in repeated Plasmodium falciparum infection. With 0 bases clipped from V and 0 bases from J, the junction kept 19 bases outside the gene matches. This CDR3 comprises 21 residues. Germline V gives CDR1 TSWWSYY, CDR2 QGS. Flow sorting of PBMC yielded separate Vgamma9/Vdelta2+ and Vdelta2-negative gammadelta T cell populations for bulk repertoire analysis. This clone was seen a few times. A far more abundant clone sits one base away, making this likely a read error. The same CDR3 can be traced to other DNA sequences in this sample. TCRdb re-called the multiplex PCR reads with CATT. Of roughly 86,000 delta-chain clones listed, approximately 1.4% were seen once; the top ten hold around 8.5%.

The sequenced sample consisted of gamma-delta T cells from blood. The rearrangement uses TRDV1 and TRDJ1; 7 positions match TRDD2. The J gene, left out of TCRdb, was set here by checking the DNA against germline. This receptor was identified in a pool of human donors (malaria-infected and uninfected, not separated). CDR3 in amino acids: CALGELNRFLRYFKYTDKLIF. CDR3 nucleotide sequence: TGTGCTCTTGGGGAACTGAACCGATTCCTACGTTACTTCAAGTACACCGATAAACTCATCTTT.